Following are 26 T cell receptor beta chains from one sample sequenced in a study of technical replicates of blood from a handful of donors. Sequenced by immunoSEQ multiplex PCR; TCRdb stores in-frame clones only, minus some. The sample comprises 55,000 to 65,000 clones, around nine tenths of which are singletons, and about 4.9% rests with the top ten. Sequencing was done on a sample of PBMCs. These receptors came from a human donor in good health. Some clones in this sample may be carry-over from other donors' samples.

This clone is large. Other DNA sequences in the sample encode the same CDR3. The rearrangement links TRBV5-1 to TRBJ1-1; 7 nucleotides align to TRBD1. Germline loops: CDR1 SGHRS, CDR2 YFSETQ. V lost 0 bases to trimming and J lost 3 bases; unmatched junction nucleotides: 2. CDR3 size: 14 residues. Written as DNA, the CDR3 is TGCGCCAGCAGCTTGGCAGGGGGGTACACTGAAGCTTTCTTT. Amino acids: CASSLAGGYTEAFF.

The chain combines TRBV5-6 with TRBJ2-3; 7 bases align to TRBD2. In germline, CDR1 is SGHDT, CDR2 YYEEEE. Trimming cost V 9 bases and J 2 bases; bases outside gene matches: 12. This CDR3 has 15 amino acids. The CDR3 nucleotides read TGTGCCACCAAAACCCCGCGGGACTACACAGATACGCAGTATTTT. As protein: CATKTPRDYTDTQYF. The full variable domain, its missing parts supplied by reference TRBV5-6 and TRBJ2-3, is DAGVTQSPTHLIKTRGQQVTLRCSPKSGHDTVSWYQQALGQGPQFIFQYYEEEERQRGNFPDRFSGHQFPNYSSELNVNALLLGDSALYLCATKTPRDYTDTQYFGPGTRLTVL.

This clone was seen a few times. The gene calls are TRBV30 and TRBJ2-7; D is possibly TRBD2 (6 bases). V was cut by 5 bases and J by 6 bases, with 17 bases left in between. The CDR3 runs 13 residues. CDR1 and CDR2 (germline): GTSNPN, SVGIG (reference sequence). CDR3: CAWGAGWVTEQYF. CDR3 nucleotide sequence: TGTGCCTGGGGCGCGGGGTGGGTTACCGAGCAGTACTTC.

This clone was counted only a few times. Additional DNA sequences in this sample encode the identical CDR3. The chain combines TRBV7-2 with TRBJ1-5; 7 positions agree with TRBD1. The CDR3 contains 16 residues. Germline trimming cut 1 base from V and 1 base from J; bases unmatched to any gene: 4. CDR1 and CDR2 (germline): SGHTA, FQGNSA. Here the CDR3 reads CASSLGHRGSNQPQHF. CDR3 coding DNA: TGTGCCAGCAGCTTAGGACACAGGGGAAGCAATCAGCCCCAGCATTTT. The entire variable domain, with the rest obtained from reference TRBV7-2 and TRBJ1-5, is as follows: GAGVSQSPSNKVTEKGKDVELRCDPISGHTALYWYRQSLGQGLEFLIYFQGNSAPDKSGLPSDRFSAERTGGSVSTLTIQRTQQEDSAVYLCASSLGHRGSNQPQHFGDGTRLSIL.

V is TRBV19 and J is TRBJ1-3; no firm D call. Germline CDR1 LNHDA, CDR2 SQIVND (reference sequence). This CDR3 has 11 amino acids. V lost 3 bases and J 8 bases, leaving 5 bases between the germline ends. DNA of the CDR3: TGTGCCAGTAGTATCCGGGACACCATATATTTT. Translation: CASSIRDTIYF.

As to this clone: The junction differs from germline at one of its ends, possibly a read error. The V call is TRBV2, the J call TRBJ1-5; D is uncertain. The CDR3 spans 14 residues. The germline CDR1 and CDR2 sequences are SNHLY and FYNNEI. The CDR3 nucleotides read TGTGCCAGCAGGGAAGGGCAGGGCAATCAGCCCCAGCATTTT. The encoded protein is CASREGQGNQPQHF.

J is TRBJ1-4 and V is TRBV5-1; D is uncertain. Trimming cost V 4 bases and J 5 bases, with 15 bases left between them. There are 15 residues in the CDR3. The germline V gene encodes CDR1 SGHRS and CDR2 YFSETQ. In nucleotides, the CDR3 is TGCGCCAGCAGCGTGGCCGGACTTCCGAATGAAAAACTGTTTTTT. Translated: CASSVAGLPNEKLFF.

The sample holds a few counts of this clone. The V gene is TRBV4-3, the J gene TRBJ1-1, with no clear D. Germline CDR1 and CDR2: LGHNA and YSLEER. Deletions cut 4 bases from V and 1 base from J, with 16 bases between. CDR3 length: 16 amino acids. The CDR3 DNA reads as TGCGCCAGCAGCCCCGCCGCGGTTACTTGGAACACTGAAGCTTTCTTT. Translated, it gives CASSPAAVTWNTEAFF.

This chain's CDR3 is CASSAMTSGESDTQYF. The CDR3 nucleotides are TGCGCCAGCAGCGCAATGACTAGCGGGGAATCAGATACGCAGTATTTT. The V gene is TRBV5-1, the J gene TRBJ2-3; 11 nucleotides align to TRBD2. This CDR3 contains 16 residues. With 4 bases clipped from V and 4 bases from J, the junction kept 8 bases outside the gene matches. CDR1 is SGHRS, CDR2 YFSETQ, per germline.

V and J are TRBV7-2 and TRBJ2-2, with D hard to call. This CDR3 has 14 residues. V was trimmed by 2 bases and J by 1 base, leaving 5 bases between them. CDR1 SGHTA and CDR2 FQGNSA come from the germline V gene. CDR3 region: CASSLTRNTGELFF. The CDR3, as DNA: TGTGCCAGCAGCTTAACTCGGAACACCGGGGAGCTGTTTTTT. Full variable domain (missing parts from reference TRBV7-2 and TRBJ2-2): GAGVSQSPSNKVTEKGKDVELRCDPISGHTALYWYRQSLGQGLEFLIYFQGNSAPDKSGLPSDRFSAERTGGSVSTLTIQRTQQEDSAVYLCASSLTRNTGELFFGEGSRLTVL.

The V gene is TRBV9, the J gene TRBJ2-2; the D is unclear. The V end lost 0 bases, the J end lost 0 bases, and 3 bases lay between the germline ends. Germline V gene sequence: CDR1 SGDLS, CDR2 YYNGEE. The CDR3 contains 14 residues. The CDR3 spells CASSVVTNTGELFF. The CDR3 bases are TGTGCCAGCAGCGTAGTAACGAACACCGGGGAGCTGTTTTTT.

CDR3 nucleotide sequence: TGTGCCAGTAGTATATTAGCGACCTACAATGAGCAGTTCTTC. This codes for CASSILATYNEQFF. V and J are TRBV19 and TRBJ2-1; perhaps TRBD2 as D (5 bases). This CDR3 contains 14 residues. Germline CDR1 and CDR2: LNHDA and SQIVND (reference sequence). Trimming left V 2 bases short and J 2 bases short, with 7 bases between.

A few counts support this clone. The chain has TRBV29-1 and TRBJ2-1; possibly TRBD1 for D (6 bases). The CDR3 runs 12 residues. From germline, CDR1 is SQVTM and CDR2 ANQGSEA. Between the trimmed V and J ends, which lost 7 bases and 7 bases, there was a span of 14 bases. The CDR3 loop is CSAGGGWNEQFF. CDR3 nucleotide sequence: TGCAGCGCTGGGGGCGGTTGGAATGAGCAGTTCTTC.

J is TRBJ2-7 and V is TRBV7-9; 11 nucleotides match TRBD2. The CDR3 is made up of 19 amino acids. Germline CDR1 and CDR2: SEHNR and FQNEAQ (reference sequence). Trimming removed 1 base from V and 0 bases from J; junction bases left unmatched: 11. CDR3 coding DNA: TGTGCCAGCAGCTTAGTGGAACTAGCGGGGGTCGGAGGCTCCTACGAGCAGTACTTC. This codes for CASSLVELAGVGGSYEQYF.

The genes are TRBV5-6 and TRBJ2-3, with D maybe TRBD2 (5 bases). V dropped 3 bases and J dropped 4 bases, with 6 bases sitting between them. This CDR3 contains 12 residues. Germline V gives CDR1 SGHDT, CDR2 YYEEEE. The CDR3 is CASSYGADTQYF. The CDR3 DNA follows: TGTGCCAGCAGCTACGGGGCAGATACGCAGTATTTT.

A few counts support this clone. This chain connects TRBV14 to TRBJ2-5; unclear D gene. The CDR3 has 16 amino acids. With 3 bases removed from V and 2 bases from J, the gap between germline ends came to 16 bases. Germline assignment: CDR1 SGHDN and CDR2 FVKESK. Here the CDR3 reads CASSQPRLLIQETQYF. Written as DNA, the CDR3 is TGTGCCAGCAGCCAGCCACGGTTACTTATTCAAGAGACCCAGTACTTC.

The chain joins TRBV14 to TRBJ1-6, with unresolved D. Germline V gives CDR1 SGHDN, CDR2 FVKESK. This CDR3 is built from 12 residues. The V and J ends lost 2 bases and 7 bases respectively, with 3 bases between them. CDR3 sequence reads: CASSQPNSPLHF. The CDR3 DNA reads TGTGCCAGCAGCCAACCAAATTCACCCCTCCACTTT.

CDR3 bases: TGTGCCAGCAGTTATAAGGGCGGGGAAAGAGAGCAGTACTTC. Translating gives CASSYKGGEREQYF. The chain recombines TRBV6-6 with TRBJ2-7; D might be TRBD2 (6 bases). The CDR3 spans 14 residues. The ends were cut back, 3 bases at V and 7 bases at J, with 16 bases in the middle. In germline, CDR1 is MNHNY, CDR2 SVGAGI (reference sequence).

J is TRBJ2-2 and V is TRBV6-6, with D tentatively TRBD2 (5 bases). This CDR3 comprises 14 residues. Trimming removed 5 bases from V and 2 bases from J, with 9 bases in between. From germline, CDR1 is MNHNY and CDR2 SVGAGI (reference sequence). CDR3 region: CASSRTPNTGELFF. DNA for the CDR3: TGTGCCAGCAGTAGGACTCCAAACACCGGGGAGCTGTTTTTT.

This chain joins TRBV5-1 and TRBJ2-7; 7 bases line up with TRBD1. The CDR3 contains 14 residues. The junction had 10 bases not matched to a gene; V was cut back by 4 bases and J by 6 bases. Germline CDR1 and CDR2: SGHRS and YFSETQ. The CDR3, as DNA: TGCGCCAGCAGCGATCGACAGGGATCGGGCGAGCAGTACTTC. Protein sequence: CASSDRQGSGEQYF.

The chain couples TRBV4-1 to TRBJ1-6; 8 positions agree with TRBD1. V dropped 2 bases and J dropped 0; count of bases not matched to a gene: 15. Germline assignment: CDR1 MGHRA and CDR2 YSYEKL. The CDR3 totals 21 residues. For the CDR3, the DNA is TGCGCCAGCAGCCAAACAAGAGCGGGGACAGGAGGCCTCTCCTATAATTCACCCCTCCACTTT. Translated: CASSQTRAGTGGLSYNSPLHF.

This chain connects TRBV6-6 to TRBJ2-2, with TRBD1 matching 7 bases. Germline CDR1 reads MNHNY; CDR2 reads SVGAGI (reference sequence). V shed 6 bases and J 3 bases; nucleotides not matched to a gene: 10. This CDR3 comprises 16 residues. The DNA for the CDR3 is TGTGCCAGCAGCCGTGGGACAGCCACTTACACCGGGGAGCTGTTTTTT. It yields the protein CASSRGTATYTGELFF.

The chain has TRBV9 and TRBJ1-2; maybe TRBD1 (6 bases). The CDR3 length is 13 residues. Germline assignment: CDR1 SGDLS and CDR2 YYNGEE. Trimming removed 6 bases at V and 5 bases at J, with 14 bases between. The CDR3 nucleotides read TGTGCCAGCACCGCAGAGGGGGTGTATGGCTACACCTTC. Protein sequence: CASTAEGVYGYTF.

The chain recombines TRBV7-9 with TRBJ2-7, with D tentatively TRBD2 (5 bases). Germline CDR1 is SEHNR and CDR2 is FQNEAQ (reference sequence). This CDR3 contains 15 residues. V dropped 3 bases and J dropped 2 bases, with 14 bases sitting between them. CDR3 loop: CASSLADGKTYEQYF. The CDR3 coding sequence is TGTGCCAGCAGCTTGGCCGACGGGAAGACCTACGAGCAGTACTTC.

The rearrangement links TRBV7-9 to TRBJ2-7; TRBD1 agrees at 7 bases. The germline gives CDR1 SEHNR, CDR2 FQNEAQ (reference sequence). With 3 bases clipped from V and 4 bases from J, the junction kept 3 bases outside the gene matches. CDR3 length: 13 amino acids. The CDR3 region is CASSFPGGYEQYF. CDR3 DNA sequence: TGTGCCAGCAGCTTCCCAGGGGGATACGAGCAGTACTTC.

This rearrangement joins TRBV5-1 to TRBJ2-7; 9 nucleotides agree with TRBD2. CDR3 length: 15 residues. Germline V gene data show CDR1 as SGHRS and CDR2 as YFSETQ. Trimming at V came to 0 bases and at J to 3 bases, leaving 4 bases not matched to a gene. CDR3 sequence: CASSLGATSGYEQYF. The CDR3 DNA is TGCGCCAGCAGCTTGGGTGCGACTAGCGGCTACGAGCAGTACTTC.